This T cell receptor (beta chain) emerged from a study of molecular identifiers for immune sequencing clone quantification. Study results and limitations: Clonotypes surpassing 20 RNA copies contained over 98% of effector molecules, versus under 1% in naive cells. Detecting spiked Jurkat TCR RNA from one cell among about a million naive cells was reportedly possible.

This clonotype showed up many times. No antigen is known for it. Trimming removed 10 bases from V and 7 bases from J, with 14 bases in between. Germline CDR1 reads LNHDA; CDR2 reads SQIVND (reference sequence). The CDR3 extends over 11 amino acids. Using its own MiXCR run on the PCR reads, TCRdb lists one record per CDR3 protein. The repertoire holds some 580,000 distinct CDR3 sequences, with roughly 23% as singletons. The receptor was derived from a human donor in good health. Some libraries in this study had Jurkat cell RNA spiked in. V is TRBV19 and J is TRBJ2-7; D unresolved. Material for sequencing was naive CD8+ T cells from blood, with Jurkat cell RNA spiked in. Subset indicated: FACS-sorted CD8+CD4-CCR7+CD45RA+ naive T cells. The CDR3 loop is CATRTALEQYF. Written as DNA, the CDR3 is TGTGCCACCAGGACCGCTTTAGAGCAGTACTTC.